These 25 T cell receptor beta chains originate from one sample sequenced in a study of CD8+ T cells in alopecia areata. TCR sequencing used cDNA made by reverse transcription of extracted RNA. Assay: immunoSEQ multiplex PCR; the TCRdb copy retains only in-frame clones and omits some. The table includes approximately 82,000 clones, about 51% detected once. Input material: NKG2D-high CD8+ T cells sorted from blood. These receptor sequences come from a human donor with alopecia areata.

The rearrangement joins TRBV27 to TRBJ2-1; 7 bases align to TRBD2. V shed 3 bases, J shed 6 bases, and the junction held 11 bases outside the gene matches. This CDR3 region has 16 residues. Germline CDR1 MNHEY, CDR2 SMNVEV (reference sequence). As DNA, the CDR3 is TGTGCCAGCAGTTTCTTGCTGGGCGGGAGCTCCAATGAGCAGTTCTTC. Protein product: CASSFLLGGSSNEQFF.

The V call is TRBV28, the J call TRBJ2-5; D might be TRBD2 (6 bases). CDR1 and CDR2 from the germline V gene are MDHEN and SYDVKM. Trimming left V 5 bases short and J 2 bases short, with 15 bases between. The CDR3 is 15 amino acids. CDR3 DNA sequence: TGTGCCAGCAGTGTACCTGATCGGGGGCAAGAGACCCAGTACTTC. This gives the protein CASSVPDRGQETQYF.

This chain uses TRBV27 with TRBJ2-7; tentatively, D is TRBD2 (6 bases). CDR1 is MNHEY and CDR2 is SMNVEV in the germline V gene (reference sequence). Trimming removed 2 bases at V and 3 bases at J, with 8 bases between. CDR3 length equals 13 residues. The CDR3 coding sequence is TGTGCCAGCAGTTTAACGGGAGTCTACGAGCAGTACTTC. It codes for CASSLTGVYEQYF.

A word on this clone: Different DNA sequences within this sample yield the same CDR3. The chain employs TRBV27 and TRBJ1-2; no clear D gene. The germline CDR1 and CDR2 sequences are MNHEY and SMNVEV (reference sequence). Trimming cost V 4 bases and J 4 bases, with 4 bases left between them. CDR3 length: 11 amino acids. DNA of the CDR3: TGTGCCAGCAGTTCAGGCTATGGCTACACCTTC. As protein: CASSSGYGYTF.

The table lists this clone with a few counts. The CDR3 nucleotides read TGTGCCAGCAGTTACTCTTCGGGACCTGAAGCTTTCTTT. The encoded protein is CASSYSSGPEAFF. The chain carries TRBV6-5 and TRBJ1-1, with D perhaps matching TRBD1 (5 bases). Trimming shortened V by 0 bases and J by 6 bases, and 8 bases separated the two germline ends. This CDR3 has 13 amino acids. The germline V gene has CDR1 MNHEY and CDR2 SVGAGI.

This chain joins TRBV30 and TRBJ1-2, with 8 bases identical to TRBD1. CDR1 and CDR2 (germline): GTSNPN, SVGIG (reference sequence). The length of the CDR3 is 14 residues. J gave up 4 bases and V 1 base, and 5 bases lay outside the gene matches. CDR3 loop: CAWSEDRVSYGYTF. CDR3 nucleotides: TGTGCCTGGAGTGAGGACAGGGTGAGCTATGGCTACACCTTC.

The chain recombines TRBV19 with TRBJ1-5; D perhaps matches TRBD1 (5 bases). Trimming cost V 8 bases and J 7 bases, with 15 bases left between them. CDR3 length equals 13 residues. Looked up from germline, CDR1 is LNHDA and CDR2 is SQIVND (reference sequence). The CDR3 DNA is TGTGCCAGTGCCGTGGGGGGTGCGCAGCCCCAGCATTTT. Translation: CASAVGGAQPQHF.

The J gene is TRBJ2-1, the V gene TRBV30, with a possible D match to TRBD1 (5 bases). Germline CDR1 is GTSNPN and CDR2 is SVGIG (reference sequence). The CDR3 has 13 residues. V lost 4 bases and J 2 bases, leaving 9 bases between the germline ends. The CDR3 DNA reads as TGTGCCTGGAACCAGGGTACCTACAATGAGCAGTTCTTC. As protein: CAWNQGTYNEQFF.

This clone was counted only a few times. The J gene is TRBJ2-7, the V gene TRBV9; 8 positions agree with TRBD1. The CDR3 sequence is 15 residues long. Germline CDR1 and CDR2: SGDLS and YYNGEE. After removal of 3 bases from V and 3 bases from J, the junction contained 8 bases not matched to a gene. The CDR3 coding sequence is TGTGCCAGCAGCGCCACAGGGGGGTCTTACTACGAGCAGTACTTC. Translating it yields CASSATGGSYYEQYF.

The CDR3 reads CASFGGTEAFF. CDR3 DNA: TGTGCCAGTTTCGGAGGGACTGAAGCTTTCTTT. The chain recombines TRBV2 with TRBJ1-1; D is ambiguous. Trimming removed 9 bases from V and 5 bases from J, with 10 bases in between. CDR1 and CDR2 (germline): SNHLY, FYNNEI. The CDR3 is 11 residues long.

This clone has only a few counts. The chain uses TRBV13 and TRBJ1-6, with D unclear. V lost 2 bases to trimming and J lost 10 bases, with 6 bases between them. This CDR3 contains 12 residues. CDR1 and CDR2 (germline): PRHDT, FYEKMQ (reference sequence). This chain's CDR3 is CASSLIGSPLHF. The CDR3 DNA is TGTGCCAGCAGCTTAATAGGGTCACCCCTCCACTTT.

The chain employs TRBV5-1 and TRBJ2-7; D remains unclear. Trimming took off 0 bases at V and 3 bases at J, with 10 bases between the two ends. CDR1 and CDR2 from the germline V gene are SGHRS and YFSETQ. There are 14 residues in the CDR3. The CDR3 nucleotides are TGCGCCAGCAGCTTGGGGACCGATGGCTACGAGCAGTACTTC. This encodes CASSLGTDGYEQYF.

The genes are TRBV5-1 and TRBJ2-1, with 7 bases aligning to TRBD2. CDR1 SGHRS and CDR2 YFSETQ come from the germline V gene. V gave up 5 bases and J gave up 8 bases; unmatched junction bases: 16. This CDR3 spans 16 amino acids. The CDR3 protein is CASSSGAGLLIHEQFF. The DNA for the CDR3 is TGCGCCAGCAGTTCAGGAGCGGGACTCCTTATACATGAGCAGTTCTTC.

This clone was detected a few times. The chain employs TRBV29-1 and TRBJ2-3, with TRBD2 matching over 7 bases. V lost 3 bases to trimming and J lost 4 bases; unmatched junction nucleotides: 10. The CDR3 contains 15 residues. In germline, CDR1 is SQVTM, CDR2 ANQGSEA. CDR3 sequence reads: CSVEGGTVNPDTQYF. CDR3 coding DNA: TGCAGCGTTGAGGGGGGGACCGTGAACCCAGATACGCAGTATTTT.

The chain joins TRBV7-2 to TRBJ2-5; 9 bases are a match to TRBD2. This CDR3 has 16 amino acids. The germline gives CDR1 SGHTA, CDR2 FQGNSA. The V segment lost 5 bases and the J segment 3 bases; nucleotides outside the gene matches: 10. The CDR3 DNA reads TGTGCCAGCAGCACCTGGGCGGGAGGGCCGGAAGAGACCCAGTACTTC. Translated, it gives CASSTWAGGPEETQYF.

The rearrangement links TRBV30 to TRBJ2-1; D gene uncertain. V shed 3 bases and J shed 5 bases, with 23 bases lying between them. The CDR3 extends over 17 amino acids. Per germline, CDR1 GTSNPN and CDR2 SVGIG (reference sequence). The CDR3 coding sequence is TGTGCCTGGAGACCCAACCCCCTTTCAACTTATAACAATGAGCAGTTCTTC. Protein product: CAWRPNPLSTYNNEQFF.

This chain joins TRBV5-1 and TRBJ1-1; 8 bases line up with TRBD1. V lost 1 base to trimming and J lost 4 bases; unmatched junction nucleotides: 6. The CDR3 sequence is 15 residues long. CDR1 SGHRS and CDR2 YFSETQ come from the germline V gene. Here the CDR3 reads CASSLTGGEVTEAFF. DNA of the CDR3: TGCGCCAGCAGCTTGACAGGGGGAGAGGTCACTGAAGCTTTCTTT. The full variable domain, with the rest looked up from reference TRBV5-1 and TRBJ1-1, is KAGVTQTPRYLIKTRGQQVTLSCSPISGHRSVSWYQQTPGQGLQFLFEYFSETQRNKGNFPGRFSGRQFSNSRSEMNVSTLELGDSALYLCASSLTGGEVTEAFFGQGTRLTVV.

This clone was picked up one time. For the CDR3, the DNA is TGTGCCAGCAGCTCCCGGACTAGCGGGATCCAGCGGGACGAGCAGTACTTC. Protein sequence: CASSSRTSGIQRDEQYF. The chain carries TRBV13 and TRBJ2-7, with 12 bases that match TRBD2. V gave up 4 bases and J gave up 5 bases; unmatched junction bases: 12. From germline, CDR1 is PRHDT and CDR2 FYEKMQ (reference sequence). The CDR3 is 17 residues long.

This clone was counted a single time. The rearrangement joins TRBV14 to TRBJ2-7; D not certain. The CDR3 length is 13 residues. Trimming removed 0 bases at V and 1 base at J, with 4 bases between. Germline CDR1 is SGHDN and CDR2 is FVKESK. The CDR3 sequence is CASSQERSYEQYF. Written as DNA, the CDR3 is TGTGCCAGCAGCCAAGAAAGGTCCTACGAGCAGTACTTC. Full variable domain (remainder filled in from reference TRBV14 and TRBJ2-7): EAGVTQFPSHSVIEKGQTVTLRCDPISGHDNLYWYRRVMGKEIKFLLHFVKESKQDESGMPNNRFLAERTGGTYSTLKVQPAELEDSGVYFCASSQERSYEQYFGPGTRLTVT.

The rearrangement uses TRBV4-3 and TRBJ2-3, with D perhaps TRBD1 (5 bases). V shed 3 bases and J shed 2 bases, with 15 bases lying between them. The germline V gene has CDR1 LGHNA and CDR2 YSLEER. This CDR3 is 16 amino acids long. The CDR3, as DNA: TGCGCCAGCAGCCATTCCAGGGCCCGTGCCACAGATACGCAGTATTTT. Amino acids: CASSHSRARATDTQYF.

The chain joins TRBV7-9 to TRBJ2-7; perhaps TRBD1 as D (6 bases). From germline, CDR1 is SEHNR and CDR2 FQNEAQ (reference sequence). Trimming cost V 5 bases and J 0 bases, with 8 bases left between them. CDR3 length equals 13 residues. The CDR3 spells CASSGDTSYEQYF. DNA for the CDR3: TGTGCCAGCAGCGGGGACACCTCCTACGAGCAGTACTTC. Complete variable domain (other parts from reference TRBV7-9 and TRBJ2-7): DTGVSQNPRHKITKRGQNVTFRCDPISEHNRLYWYRQTLGQGPEFLTYFQNEAQLEKSRLLSDRFSAERPKGSFSTLEIQRTEQGDSAMYLCASSGDTSYEQYFGPGTRLTVT.

This clone was found once. The gene calls are TRBV4-3 and TRBJ2-4; perhaps D is TRBD1 or TRBD2 (6 bases each). The CDR3 loop spans 17 amino acids. V shed 1 base and J shed 3 bases, with 16 bases lying between them. CDR1 and CDR2 from the germline V gene are LGHNA and YSLEER. CDR3 sequence (DNA): TGCGCCAGCAGCCAAGGCTCGGAGGGGGTAGTCAAAAACATTCAGTACTTC. This encodes CASSQGSEGVVKNIQYF.

This sequence joins TRBV29-1 and TRBJ2-7; TRBD1 aligns across 10 bases. Losses at the gene ends were 2 bases for V and 1 base for J; bases not matched to a gene: 8. Germline values: CDR1 SQVTM, CDR2 ANQGSEA. This CDR3 comprises 16 residues. The chain's CDR3 is CSVENIGQGGSYEQYF. CDR3 coding DNA: TGCAGCGTTGAAAATATAGGACAGGGGGGGTCCTACGAGCAGTACTTC.

The chain uses TRBV29-1 and TRBJ2-7, with D possibly matching TRBD1 (6 bases). Per the germline V gene, CDR1 is SQVTM and CDR2 is ANQGSEA. V lost 7 bases and J 6 bases, leaving 16 bases between the germline ends. The CDR3 is 12 amino acids. Here the CDR3 reads CSAWDNSVEQYF. DNA for the CDR3: TGCAGCGCCTGGGACAATTCGGTCGAGCAGTACTTC.

V usage is TRBV5-6 and J usage is TRBJ1-1; no reliable D call. In germline, CDR1 is SGHDT, CDR2 YYEEEE. V dropped 4 bases and J dropped 4 bases, with 17 bases sitting between them. This CDR3 spans 15 amino acids. CDR3 residues: CASSPGVLAGTEAFF. The CDR3 bases are TGTGCCAGCAGCCCCGGGGTCCTCGCGGGCACTGAAGCTTTCTTT. Together with reference TRBV5-6 and TRBJ1-1, the CDR3 gives the full variable domain: DAGVTQSPTHLIKTRGQQVTLRCSPKSGHDTVSWYQQALGQGPQFIFQYYEEEERQRGNFPDRFSGHQFPNYSSELNVNALLLGDSALYLCASSPGVLAGTEAFFGQGTRLTVV.